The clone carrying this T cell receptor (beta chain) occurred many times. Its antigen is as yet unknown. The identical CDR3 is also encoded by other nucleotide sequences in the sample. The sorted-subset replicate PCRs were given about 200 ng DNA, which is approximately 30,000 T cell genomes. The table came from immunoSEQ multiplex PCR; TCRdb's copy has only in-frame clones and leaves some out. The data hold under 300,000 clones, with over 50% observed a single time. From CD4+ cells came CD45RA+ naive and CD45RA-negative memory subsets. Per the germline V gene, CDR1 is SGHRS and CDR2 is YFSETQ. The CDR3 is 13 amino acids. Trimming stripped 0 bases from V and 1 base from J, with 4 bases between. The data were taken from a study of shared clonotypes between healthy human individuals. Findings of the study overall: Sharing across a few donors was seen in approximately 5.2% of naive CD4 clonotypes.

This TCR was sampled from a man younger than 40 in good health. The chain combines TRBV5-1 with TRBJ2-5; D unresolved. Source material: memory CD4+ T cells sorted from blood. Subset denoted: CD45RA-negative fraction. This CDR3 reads CASSLAVQETQYF. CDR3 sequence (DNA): TGCGCCAGCAGCTTGGCTGTCCAAGAGACCCAGTACTTC.